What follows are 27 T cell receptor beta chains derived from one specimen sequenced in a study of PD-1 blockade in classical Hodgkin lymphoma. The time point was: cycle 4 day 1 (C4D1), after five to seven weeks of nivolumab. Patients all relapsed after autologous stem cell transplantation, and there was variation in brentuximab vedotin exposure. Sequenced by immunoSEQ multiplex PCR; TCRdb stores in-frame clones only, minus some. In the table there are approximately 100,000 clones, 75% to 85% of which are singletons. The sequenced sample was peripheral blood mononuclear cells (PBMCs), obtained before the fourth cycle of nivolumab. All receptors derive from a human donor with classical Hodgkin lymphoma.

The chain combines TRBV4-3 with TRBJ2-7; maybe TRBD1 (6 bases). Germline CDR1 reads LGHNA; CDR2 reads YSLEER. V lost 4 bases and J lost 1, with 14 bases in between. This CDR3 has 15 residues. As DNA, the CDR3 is TGCGCCAGCAGCCGACAGGCGATAACTTCCTACGAGCAGTACTTC. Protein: CASSRQAITSYEQYF.

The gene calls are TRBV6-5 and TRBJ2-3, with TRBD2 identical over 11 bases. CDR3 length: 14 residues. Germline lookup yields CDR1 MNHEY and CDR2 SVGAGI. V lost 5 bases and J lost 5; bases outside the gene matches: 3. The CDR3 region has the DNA TGTGCCAGCAGTACTGGACTAGCGGGAGATACGCAGTATTTT. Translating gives CASSTGLAGDTQYF.

CDR3 DNA: TGTGCCAGCAGACCCAGACTAGCGACCTACAATGAGCAGTTCTTC. It translates to CASRPRLATYNEQFF. V is TRBV6-5 and J is TRBJ2-1; 8 bases fit TRBD2. The CDR3 covers 15 residues. The germline V gene encodes CDR1 MNHEY and CDR2 SVGAGI. The V segment lost 6 bases and the J segment 2 bases; nucleotides outside the gene matches: 6.

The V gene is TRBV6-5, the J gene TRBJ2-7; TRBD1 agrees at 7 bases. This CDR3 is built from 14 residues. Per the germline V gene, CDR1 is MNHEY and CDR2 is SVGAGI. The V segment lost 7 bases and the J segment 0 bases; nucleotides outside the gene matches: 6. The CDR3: CASKLDRTSYEQYF. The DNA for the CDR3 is TGTGCCAGCAAGCTGGACAGGACCTCCTACGAGCAGTACTTC.

The CDR3 nucleotides read TGTGCCAGCAGCTTAGGGGGGGCGGCCTCCTACAATGAGCAGTTCTTC. Its translation is CASSLGGAASYNEQFF. The chain has TRBV11-3 and TRBJ2-1; D may match TRBD1 or TRBD2 (6 bases each). In germline, CDR1 is SGHNT, CDR2 YENEEA. This CDR3 contains 16 residues. Trimming stripped 1 base from V and 0 bases from J, with 10 bases between.

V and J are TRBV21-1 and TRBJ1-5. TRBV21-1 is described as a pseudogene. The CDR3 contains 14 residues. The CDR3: CASSKDSANQPQHF. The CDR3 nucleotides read TGTGCCAGCAGCAAAGATAGTGCCAATCAGCCCCAGCATTTT.

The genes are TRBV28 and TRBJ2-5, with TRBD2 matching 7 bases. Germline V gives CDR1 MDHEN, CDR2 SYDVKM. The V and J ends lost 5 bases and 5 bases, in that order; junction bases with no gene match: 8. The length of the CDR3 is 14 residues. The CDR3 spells CASSPDEGGETQYF. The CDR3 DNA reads TGTGCCAGCAGTCCCGACGAGGGAGGGGAGACCCAGTACTTC.

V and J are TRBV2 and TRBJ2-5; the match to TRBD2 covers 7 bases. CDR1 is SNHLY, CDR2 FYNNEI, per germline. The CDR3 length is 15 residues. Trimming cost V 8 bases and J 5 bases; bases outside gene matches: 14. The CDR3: CASGEVGGGLETQYF. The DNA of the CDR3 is TGTGCCAGCGGAGAGGTTGGGGGGGGTTTGGAGACCCAGTACTTC.

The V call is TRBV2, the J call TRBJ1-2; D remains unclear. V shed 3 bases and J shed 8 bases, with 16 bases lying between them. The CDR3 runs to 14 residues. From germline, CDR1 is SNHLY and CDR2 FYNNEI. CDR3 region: CASSDTGRNGGYTF. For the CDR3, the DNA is TGTGCCAGCAGTGATACCGGACGGAACGGCGGCTACACCTTC.

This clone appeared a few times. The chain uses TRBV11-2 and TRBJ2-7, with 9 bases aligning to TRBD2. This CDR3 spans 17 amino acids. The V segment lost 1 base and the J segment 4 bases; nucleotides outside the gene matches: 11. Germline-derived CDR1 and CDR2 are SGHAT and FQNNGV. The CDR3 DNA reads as TGTGCCAGCAGCTTAGGGATTAGGGCTAGCGGGGCTTACGAGCAGTACTTC. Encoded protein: CASSLGIRASGAYEQYF.

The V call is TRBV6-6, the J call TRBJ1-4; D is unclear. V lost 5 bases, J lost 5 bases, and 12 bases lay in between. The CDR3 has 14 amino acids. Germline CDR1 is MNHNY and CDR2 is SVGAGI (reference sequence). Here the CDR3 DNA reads TGTGCCAGCAGTCCCGGGGTCTTCAATGAAAAACTGTTTTTT. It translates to CASSPGVFNEKLFF.

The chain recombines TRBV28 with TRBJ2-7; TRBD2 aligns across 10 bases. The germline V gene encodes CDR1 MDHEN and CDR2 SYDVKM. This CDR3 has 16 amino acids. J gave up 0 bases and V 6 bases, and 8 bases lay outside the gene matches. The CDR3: CASRHRLAGVSYEQYF. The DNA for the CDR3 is TGTGCCAGCAGGCATCGACTAGCGGGCGTCTCCTACGAGCAGTACTTC.

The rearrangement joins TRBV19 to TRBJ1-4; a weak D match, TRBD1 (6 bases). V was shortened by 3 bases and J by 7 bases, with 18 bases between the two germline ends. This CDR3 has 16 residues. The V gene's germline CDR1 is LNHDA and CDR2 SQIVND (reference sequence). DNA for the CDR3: TGTGCCAGTAGTATCTCCCCAGGGGCCGGGGGTGAAAAACTGTTTTTT. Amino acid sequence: CASSISPGAGGEKLFF. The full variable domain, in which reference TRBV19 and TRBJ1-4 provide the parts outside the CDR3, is DGGITQSPKYLFRKEGQNVTLSCEQNLNHDAMYWYRQDPGQGLRLIYYSQIVNDFQKGDIAEGYSVSREKKESFPLTVTSAQKNPTAFYLCASSISPGAGGEKLFFGSGTQLSVL.

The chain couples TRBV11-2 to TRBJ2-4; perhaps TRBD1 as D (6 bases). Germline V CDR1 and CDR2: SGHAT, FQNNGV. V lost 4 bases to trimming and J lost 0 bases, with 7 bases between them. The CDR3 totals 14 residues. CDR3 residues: CASSSGVAKNIQYF. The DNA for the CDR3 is TGTGCCAGCAGCTCAGGGGTAGCCAAAAACATTCAGTACTTC. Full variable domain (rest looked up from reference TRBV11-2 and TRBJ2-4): EAGVAQSPRYKIIEKRQSVAFWCNPISGHATLYWYQQILGQGPKLLIQFQNNGVVDDSQLPKDRFSAERLKGVDSTLKIQPAKLEDSAVYLCASSSGVAKNIQYFGAGTRLSVL.

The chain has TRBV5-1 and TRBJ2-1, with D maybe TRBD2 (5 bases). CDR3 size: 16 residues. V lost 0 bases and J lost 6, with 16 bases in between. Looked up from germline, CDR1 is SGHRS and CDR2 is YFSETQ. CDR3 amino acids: CASSLGLAQSGNEQFF. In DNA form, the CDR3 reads TGCGCCAGCAGCTTGGGGCTAGCCCAGAGTGGCAATGAGCAGTTCTTC.

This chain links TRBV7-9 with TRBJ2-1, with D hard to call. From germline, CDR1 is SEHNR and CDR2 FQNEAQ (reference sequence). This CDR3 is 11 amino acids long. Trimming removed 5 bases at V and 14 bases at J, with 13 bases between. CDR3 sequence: CASSPGVAEFF. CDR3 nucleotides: TGTGCCAGCAGCCCAGGAGTAGCTGAGTTCTTC.

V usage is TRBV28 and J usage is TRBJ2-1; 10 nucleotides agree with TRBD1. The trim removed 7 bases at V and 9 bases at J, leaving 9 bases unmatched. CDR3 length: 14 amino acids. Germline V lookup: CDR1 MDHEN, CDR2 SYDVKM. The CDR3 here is CASTLRTGGVEQFF. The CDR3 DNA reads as TGTGCCAGCACCCTCAGGACAGGGGGAGTTGAGCAGTTCTTC.

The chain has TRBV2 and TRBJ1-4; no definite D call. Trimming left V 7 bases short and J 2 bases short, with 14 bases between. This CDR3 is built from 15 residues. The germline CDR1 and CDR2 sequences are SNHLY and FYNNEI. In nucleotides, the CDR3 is TGTGCCAGCACTAGGGATTTTCAGACTAATGAAAAACTGTTTTTT. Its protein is CASTRDFQTNEKLFF.

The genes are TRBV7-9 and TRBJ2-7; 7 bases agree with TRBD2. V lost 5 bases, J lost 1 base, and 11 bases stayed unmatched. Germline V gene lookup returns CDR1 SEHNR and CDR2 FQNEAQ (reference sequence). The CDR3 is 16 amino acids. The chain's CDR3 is CASSPLRAGNSYEQYF. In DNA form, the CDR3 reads TGTGCCAGCAGCCCCCTCCGAGCGGGAAATTCCTACGAGCAGTACTTC.

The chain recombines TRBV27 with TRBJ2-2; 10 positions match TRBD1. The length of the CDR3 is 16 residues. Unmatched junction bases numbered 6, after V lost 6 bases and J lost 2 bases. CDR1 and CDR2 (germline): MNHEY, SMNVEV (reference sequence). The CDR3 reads CASRDRQGANTGELFF. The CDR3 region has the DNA TGTGCCAGCAGGGACAGACAGGGGGCTAACACCGGGGAGCTGTTTTTT.

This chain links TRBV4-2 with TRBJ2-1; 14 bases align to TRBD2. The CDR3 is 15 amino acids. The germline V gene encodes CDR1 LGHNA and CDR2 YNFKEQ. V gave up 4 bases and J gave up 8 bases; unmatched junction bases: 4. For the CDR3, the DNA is TGTGCCAGCAGCCCAGGGACTAGCGGGAGTGATGAGCAGTTCTTC. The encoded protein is CASSPGTSGSDEQFF.

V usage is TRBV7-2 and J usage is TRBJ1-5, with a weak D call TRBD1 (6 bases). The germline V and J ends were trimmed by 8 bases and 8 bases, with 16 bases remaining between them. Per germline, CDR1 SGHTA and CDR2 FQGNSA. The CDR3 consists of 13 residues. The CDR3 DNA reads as TGTGCCAGCGCGGCGAGGGGGGGTGAGCCCCAGCATTTT. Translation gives CASAARGGEPQHF.

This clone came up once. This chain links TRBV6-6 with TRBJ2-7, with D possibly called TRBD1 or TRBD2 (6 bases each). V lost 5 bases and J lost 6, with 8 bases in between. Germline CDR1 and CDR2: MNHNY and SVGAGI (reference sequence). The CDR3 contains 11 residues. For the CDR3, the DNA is TGTGCCAGCAGTGAGGGGGGCGAGCAGTACTTC. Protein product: CASSEGGEQYF.

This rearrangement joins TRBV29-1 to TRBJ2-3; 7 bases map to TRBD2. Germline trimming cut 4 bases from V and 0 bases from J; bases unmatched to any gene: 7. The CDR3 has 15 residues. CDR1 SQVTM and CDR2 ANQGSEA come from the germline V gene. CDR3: CSVVSSGISTDTQYF. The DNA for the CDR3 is TGCAGCGTTGTTTCCAGCGGGATTAGCACAGATACGCAGTATTTT.

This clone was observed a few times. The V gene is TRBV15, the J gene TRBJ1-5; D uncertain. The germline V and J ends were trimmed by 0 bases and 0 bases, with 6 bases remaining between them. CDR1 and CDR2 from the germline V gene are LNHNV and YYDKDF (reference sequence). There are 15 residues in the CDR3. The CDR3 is CATSREAGSNQPQHF. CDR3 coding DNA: TGTGCCACCAGCAGAGAGGCGGGTAGCAATCAGCCCCAGCATTTT. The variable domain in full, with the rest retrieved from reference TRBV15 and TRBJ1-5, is DAMVIQNPRYQVTQFGKPVTLSCSQTLNHNVMYWYQQKSSQAPKLLFHYYDKDFNNEADTPDNFQSRRPNTSFCFLDIRSPGLGDTAMYLCATSREAGSNQPQHFGDGTRLSIL.

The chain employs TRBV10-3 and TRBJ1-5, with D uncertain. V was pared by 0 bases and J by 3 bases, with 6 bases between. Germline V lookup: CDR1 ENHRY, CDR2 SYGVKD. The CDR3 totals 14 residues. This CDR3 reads CAISESRDNQPQHF. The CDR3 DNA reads TGTGCCATCAGTGAGTCCCGGGACAATCAGCCCCAGCATTTT.

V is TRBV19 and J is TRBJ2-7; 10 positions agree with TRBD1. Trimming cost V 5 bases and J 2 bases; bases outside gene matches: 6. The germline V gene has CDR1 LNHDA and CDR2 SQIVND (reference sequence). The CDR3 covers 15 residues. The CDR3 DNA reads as TGTGCCAGTAGTGTCGACAGGGGGCAGGCCTACGAGCAGTACTTC. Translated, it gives CASSVDRGQAYEQYF.